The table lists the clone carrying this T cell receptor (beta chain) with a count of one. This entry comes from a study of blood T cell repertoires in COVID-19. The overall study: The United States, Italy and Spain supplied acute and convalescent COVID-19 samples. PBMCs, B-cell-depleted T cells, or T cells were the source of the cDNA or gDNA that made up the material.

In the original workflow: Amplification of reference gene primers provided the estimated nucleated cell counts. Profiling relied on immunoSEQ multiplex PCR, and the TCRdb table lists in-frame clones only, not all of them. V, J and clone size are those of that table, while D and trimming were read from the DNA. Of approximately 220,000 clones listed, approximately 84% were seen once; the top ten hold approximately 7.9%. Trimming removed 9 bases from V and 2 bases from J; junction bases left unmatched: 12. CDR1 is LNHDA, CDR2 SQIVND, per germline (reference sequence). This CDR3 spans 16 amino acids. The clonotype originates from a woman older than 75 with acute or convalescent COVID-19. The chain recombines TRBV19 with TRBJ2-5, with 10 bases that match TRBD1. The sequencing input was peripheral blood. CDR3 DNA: TGTGCCAGCAGGGACAGGGGAGGGAAGGCACAAGAGACCCAGTACTTC. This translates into CASRDRGGKAQETQYF.